A selection of T cell receptor beta chains follows, all from one sample in a study of cytomegalovirus exposure and HLA in healthy donors. Profiling relied on immunoSEQ multiplex PCR, and the TCRdb table lists in-frame clones only, not all of them. The sample has 150,000 to 200,000 clones, around 77% seen once. Sequencing used PBMCs. These receptors were obtained from a woman aged 30 to 39 in good health and CMV-seronegative. CDR3s include the opening cysteine and the closing phenylalanine or tryptophan. Each record gives: J gene, D gene, clone size, V gene, CDR3 DNA, CDR3 protein. A D gene is named only where the DNA matches it firmly. Only some rows state a clone size, as once, few, many or a class for expanded clones.

TRBJ1-4,NA,few,TRBV5-4,TGTGCCAGCAGCTCAGGAGAAAAACTGTTTTTT,CASSSGEKLFF
TRBJ2-1,TRBD2,few,TRBV6-6,TGTGCCAGCAGTTCCCTCCAGGGAGGACTAGAAAATGAGCAGTTCTTC,CASSSLQGGLENEQFF
TRBJ1-1,NA,NA,TRBV30,TGTGCCTGGTCATACCGGGGGGGAAGTGCTTTCTTT,CAWSYRGGSAFF
TRBJ2-2,TRBD1,NA,TRBV19,TGTGCCAGTCGGGACAGGGGGCCCGGGGAGCTGTTTTTT,CASRDRGPGELFF
TRBJ2-1,TRBD2,NA,TRBV15,TGTGCCACCAGCGGGGCGGGAGGGGACTCCTACAATGAGCAGTTCTTC,CATSGAGGDSYNEQFF
TRBJ1-2,TRBD1,few,TRBV20-1,TGCAGTGCTGGACAGGGGGCCGGCTACACCTTC,CSAGQGAGYTF
TRBJ2-3,NA,few,TRBV27,TGTGCCAGCAGTCCCTGGACTTACACAGATACGCAGTATTTT,CASSPWTYTDTQYF
TRBJ2-7,TRBD1,once,TRBV19,TGTGCCAGTAGTATGGGGACAGGGGGCGCATCCGAGCAGTACTTC,CASSMGTGGASEQYF
TRBJ1-1,NA,NA,TRBV6-5,TGTGCCAGCAGTGAACAGGGGAACACTGAAGCTTTCTTT,CASSEQGNTEAFF
TRBJ1-1,NA,few,TRBV5-6,TGTGCCAGCAGCTTACAGGGCCCCTCCGAAGCTTTCTTT,CASSLQGPSEAFF
TRBJ2-1,NA,few,TRBV5-5,TGTGCCAGCACCGACTATTTGAGGGATGAGCAGTTCTTC,CASTDYLRDEQFF
TRBJ2-7,TRBD2,few,TRBV2,TGTGCCAGCAGTGTGCCGGGACTAGCGGGGGCTTACTCCTACGAGCAGTACTTC,CASSVPGLAGAYSYEQYF
TRBJ2-3,NA,once,TRBV28,TGTGCCAGCAGGACCTATAGCAGGGTCCCCACAGATACGCAGTATTTT,CASRTYSRVPTDTQYF
TRBJ2-3,NA,NA,TRBV7-6,TGTGCCAGCAGCTTAGCGCGCGCGCCCTCGCGCACAGATACGCAGTATTTT,CASSLARAPSRTDTQYF
TRBJ2-3,NA,NA,TRBV2,TGTGCCAGCAGGCCACGGGCAGATACGCAGTATTTT,CASRPRADTQYF
TRBJ2-1,TRBD2,NA,TRBV7-7,TGTGCTAGCAGCCGGGGGGGGGCCAATGAGCAGTTCTTC,CASSRGGANEQFF
TRBJ1-1,NA,NA,TRBV14,TGTGCCAGCAGCCCCAGGGTGAACACTGAAGCTTTCTTT,CASSPRVNTEAFF
TRBJ2-3,NA,NA,TRBV28,TGTGCCAGCAGTTTACCGGGGTTGACAGATACGCAGTATTTT,CASSLPGLTDTQYF
TRBJ1-4,NA,NA,TRBV5-1,TGCGCCAGCAGCTTGTGGACACCTAATGAAAAACTGTTTTTT,CASSLWTPNEKLFF
TRBJ2-2,NA,NA,TRBV9,TGTGCCAGCAGCGTAGGAGTTAGAACTAACACCGGGGAGCTGTTTTTT,CASSVGVRTNTGELFF
TRBJ2-7,NA,NA,TRBV27,TGTGCCAGCAGCATACTAGAGAAAGGCTACGAGCAGTACTTC,CASSILEKGYEQYF
TRBJ1-1,TRBD1,once,TRBV10-2,TGCGCCAGCAGACGACATGACAGGGGTGCTGAAGCTTTCTTT,CASRRHDRGAEAFF
TRBJ2-3,NA,once,TRBV27,TGTGCCAGCAGGCCCAATAGTGCTACGCAGTATTTT,CASRPNSATQYF
TRBJ2-1,TRBD2,few,TRBV6-5,TGTGCCAGCAGTGCTAGCGGGTACAATGAGCAGTTCTTC,CASSASGYNEQFF
TRBJ2-1,TRBD2,NA,TRBV6-4,TGTGCCAGCAGCCAACTAGCGGGGGGTAGGAGTGAGCAGTTCTTC,CASSQLAGGRSEQFF
TRBJ2-1,NA,NA,TRBV9,TGTGCCAGCAGCGCGAGGGAGTCGAGCTCCTACAATGAGCAGTTCTTC,CASSARESSSYNEQFF
TRBJ1-5,TRBD1,NA,TRBV28,TGTGCCAGCACCCATTGGCGACAGGGGGGTTATCAGCCCCAGCATTTT,CASTHWRQGGYQPQHF
TRBJ2-2,NA,NA,TRBV6-5,TGTGCCAGCAGTTACTTACTACAGGGAGGGACCGGGGAGCTGTTTTTT,CASSYLLQGGTGELFF
TRBJ2-2,NA,few,TRBV29-1,TGCAGCGTTGAATTTTTGGAGGGACAGCTGTTTTTT,CSVEFLEGQLFF
TRBJ2-3,NA,NA,TRBV30,TGTGCCTGGAGTTACACAGATACGCAGTATTTT,CAWSYTDTQYF
TRBJ2-1,NA,NA,TRBV27,TGTGCCAGCAGTTTACAGCGGCCCTACAATGAGCAGTTCTTC,CASSLQRPYNEQFF
TRBJ2-3,TRBD2,NA,TRBV29-1,TGCAGCGTTGGCCCCCCGGGAGGGCCTGGAGATACGCAGTATTTT,CSVGPPGGPGDTQYF
TRBJ2-7,TRBD1,NA,TRBV28,TGTGCCAGCAGGTCCACAGGGGGCGGATTTGACGAGCAGTACTTC,CASRSTGGGFDEQYF
TRBJ1-2,NA,NA,TRBV2,TGTGCCAGCAGTGGGGGCAGCCCAGGGAAGTCTTATGGCTACACCTTC,CASSGGSPGKSYGYTF
TRBJ1-2,TRBD1,once,TRBV30,TGTGCCTGGAGTGTAGCCCCCACAGGGGACTATGGCTACACCTTC,CAWSVAPTGDYGYTF
TRBJ1-2,NA,NA,TRBV5-4,TGTGCCAGCAGCTTGGCCCAGGGGCCTACAGGTGGCTACACCTTC,CASSLAQGPTGGYTF
TRBJ1-2,TRBD1,NA,TRBV5-1,TGCGCCAGCAGCTCCAGAACCCAGGGGGCGCAGGGCTACACCTTC,CASSSRTQGAQGYTF
TRBJ1-2,TRBD1,NA,TRBV6-5,TGTGCCAGCAAGGGGGCACCCCATAACTATGGCTACACCTTC,CASKGAPHNYGYTF
TRBJ1-1,NA,NA,TRBV4-1,TGCGCCAGCAGCCATCCAGGCACAGGTAACACTGAAGCTTTCTTT,CASSHPGTGNTEAFF